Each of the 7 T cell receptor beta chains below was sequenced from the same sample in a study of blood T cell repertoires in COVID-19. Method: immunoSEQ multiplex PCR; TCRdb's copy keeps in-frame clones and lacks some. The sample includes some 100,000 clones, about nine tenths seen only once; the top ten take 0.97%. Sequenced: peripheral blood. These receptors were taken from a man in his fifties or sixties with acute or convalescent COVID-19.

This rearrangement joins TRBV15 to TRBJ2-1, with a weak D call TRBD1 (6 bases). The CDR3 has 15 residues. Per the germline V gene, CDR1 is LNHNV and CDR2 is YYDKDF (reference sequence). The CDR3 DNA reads TGTGCTATACAAAAACGAGGGGGCTCCTACAATGAGCAGTTCTTC. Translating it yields CAIQKRGGSYNEQFF.

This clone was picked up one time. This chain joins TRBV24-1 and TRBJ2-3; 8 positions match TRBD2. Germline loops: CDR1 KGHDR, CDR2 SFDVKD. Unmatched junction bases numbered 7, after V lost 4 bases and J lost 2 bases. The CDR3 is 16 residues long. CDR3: CATSEGSGTPTDTQYF. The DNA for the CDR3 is TGTGCCACCAGTGAGGGTAGCGGGACCCCCACAGATACGCAGTATTTT.

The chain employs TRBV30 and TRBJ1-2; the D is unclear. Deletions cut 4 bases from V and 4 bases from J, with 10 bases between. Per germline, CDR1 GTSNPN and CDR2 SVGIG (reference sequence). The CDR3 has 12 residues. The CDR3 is CAWNMGSYGYTF. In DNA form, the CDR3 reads TGTGCCTGGAATATGGGCTCCTATGGCTACACCTTC.

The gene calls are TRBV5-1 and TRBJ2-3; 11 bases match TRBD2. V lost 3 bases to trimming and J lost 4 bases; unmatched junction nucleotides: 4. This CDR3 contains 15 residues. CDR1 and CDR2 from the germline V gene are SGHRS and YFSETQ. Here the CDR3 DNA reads TGCGCCAGCAGCTCCCTAGCGGGAGGAGCAGATACGCAGTATTTT. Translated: CASSSLAGGADTQYF.

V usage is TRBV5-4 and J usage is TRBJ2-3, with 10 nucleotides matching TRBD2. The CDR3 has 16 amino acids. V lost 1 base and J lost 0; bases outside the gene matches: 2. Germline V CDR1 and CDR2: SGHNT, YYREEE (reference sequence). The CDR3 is CASSLKTSGSTDTQYF. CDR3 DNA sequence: TGTGCCAGCAGCTTGAAGACTAGCGGGAGCACAGATACGCAGTATTTT.

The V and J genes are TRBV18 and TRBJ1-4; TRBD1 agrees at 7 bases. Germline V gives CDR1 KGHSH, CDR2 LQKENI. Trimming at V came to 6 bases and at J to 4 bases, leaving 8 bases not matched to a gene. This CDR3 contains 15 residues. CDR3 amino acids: CASSNRQGSNEKLFF. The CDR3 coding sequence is TGTGCCAGCTCCAACCGACAGGGAAGTAATGAAAAACTGTTTTTT.

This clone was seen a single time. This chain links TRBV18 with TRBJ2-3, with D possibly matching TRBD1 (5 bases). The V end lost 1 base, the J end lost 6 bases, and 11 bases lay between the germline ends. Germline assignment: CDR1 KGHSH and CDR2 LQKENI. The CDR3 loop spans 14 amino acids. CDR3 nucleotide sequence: TGTGCCAGCTCACCACTGGGGCCCCATGATACGCAGTATTTT. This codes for CASSPLGPHDTQYF.